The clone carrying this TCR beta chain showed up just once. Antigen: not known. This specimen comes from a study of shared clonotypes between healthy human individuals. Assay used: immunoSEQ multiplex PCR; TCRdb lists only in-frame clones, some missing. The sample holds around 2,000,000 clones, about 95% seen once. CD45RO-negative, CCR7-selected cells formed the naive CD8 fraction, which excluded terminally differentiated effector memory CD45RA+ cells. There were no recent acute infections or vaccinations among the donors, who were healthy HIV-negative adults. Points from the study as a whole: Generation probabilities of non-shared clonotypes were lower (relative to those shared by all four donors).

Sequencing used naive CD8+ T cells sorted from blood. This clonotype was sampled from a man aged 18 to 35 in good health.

The CDR3 spells CASSELVMLTDTQYF. The DNA for the CDR3 is TGTGCCAGCAGTGAATTAGTCATGCTCACAGATACGCAGTATTTT. The genes are TRBV6-1 and TRBJ2-3; no clear D. V lost 2 bases and J 2 bases, leaving 11 bases between the germline ends. The CDR3 totals 15 residues. CDR1 and CDR2 from the germline V gene are MNHNS and SASEGT.